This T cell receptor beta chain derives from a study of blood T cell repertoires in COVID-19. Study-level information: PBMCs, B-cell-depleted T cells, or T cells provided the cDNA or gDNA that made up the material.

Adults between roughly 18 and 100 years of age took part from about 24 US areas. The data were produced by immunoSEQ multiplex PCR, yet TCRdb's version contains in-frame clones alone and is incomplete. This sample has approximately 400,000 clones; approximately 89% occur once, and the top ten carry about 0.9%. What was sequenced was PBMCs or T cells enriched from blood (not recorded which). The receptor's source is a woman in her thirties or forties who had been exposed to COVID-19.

The CDR3 sequence is CASVPGQGINYGYTF. The CDR3 DNA reads as TGCGCCAGCGTCCCGGGACAGGGAATTAACTATGGCTACACCTTC. J is TRBJ1-2 and V is TRBV5-1; TRBD1 matches 9 bases. The J segment lost 1 base and the V segment lost 7 bases, leaving 8 bases of the junction unmatched. This CDR3 region has 15 residues. Per the germline V gene, CDR1 is SGHRS and CDR2 is YFSETQ.